This passage covers 9 T cell receptor beta chains from one sample sequenced in a study of blood T cell repertoires in COVID-19. TCRdb's table, derived via immunoSEQ multiplex PCR, lists solely in-frame clones and lacks some. The sample holds roughly 140,000 clones, about four fifths seen once. Sequencing was carried out using PBMCs or T cells enriched from blood (not recorded which). These receptors originate from a woman between 18 and 29 years old who had been exposed to COVID-19.

The CDR3 nucleotides are TGTGCCAGTAGTATAGATCCGAGGACTAGCGGGAGTCGATACAATGAGCAGTTCTTC. It codes for CASSIDPRTSGSRYNEQFF. The rearrangement uses TRBV19 and TRBJ2-1, with TRBD2 matching 13 bases. Per the germline V gene, CDR1 is LNHDA and CDR2 is SQIVND (reference sequence). The CDR3 runs to 19 residues. V shed 0 bases and J 4 bases; nucleotides not matched to a gene: 9. Complete variable domain (other parts from reference TRBV19 and TRBJ2-1): DGGITQSPKYLFRKEGQNVTLSCEQNLNHDAMYWYRQDPGQGLRLIYYSQIVNDFQKGDIAEGYSVSREKKESFPLTVTSAQKNPTAFYLCASSIDPRTSGSRYNEQFFGPGTRLTVL.

This clone occurred once. This chain links TRBV6-5 with TRBJ2-7; D gene unclear. From germline, CDR1 is MNHEY and CDR2 SVGAGI. The V end lost 5 bases, the J end lost 4 bases, and 12 bases lay between the germline ends. The CDR3 contains 13 residues. As DNA, the CDR3 is TGTGCCAGCAGTAGACAAAGTCAGTACGAGCAGTACTTC. Translation: CASSRQSQYEQYF.

This chain joins TRBV9 and TRBJ2-1; 12 positions match TRBD2. Trimming took 4 bases from V and 14 from J; bases not matched to a gene: 10. Germline CDR1 and CDR2: SGDLS and YYNGEE. CDR3 size: 14 residues. CDR3 protein: CASSSWTSGTPEFF. Written as DNA, the CDR3 is TGTGCCAGCAGCTCCTGGACTAGCGGGACCCCTGAGTTCTTC.

The CDR3 protein is CASSQGGGHRGTEQFF. Here the CDR3 DNA reads TGTGCCAGCAGCCAAGGAGGGGGTCACCGGGGCACTGAGCAGTTCTTC. The V and J genes are TRBV3-1 (or the pseudogene TRBV3-2) and TRBJ2-1, with D perhaps TRBD1 (6 bases). Germline V lookup: CDR1 LGHDT, CDR2 YNNKEL (reference sequence). The ends were cut back, 1 base at V and 9 bases at J, with 19 bases in the middle. The CDR3 covers 16 residues.

This clone was seen only once. The chain combines TRBV20-1 with TRBJ1-5; a weak D match, TRBD1 (5 bases). V lost 4 bases and J 2 bases, leaving 18 bases between the germline ends. The germline gives CDR1 DFQATT, CDR2 SNEGSKA (reference sequence). The CDR3 is made up of 16 amino acids. The CDR3 DNA is TGCAGTGCTACTGACCGGACATCTCATGGCAATCAGCCCCAGCATTTT. Protein: CSATDRTSHGNQPQHF.

This clone was seen a handful of times. This sequence joins TRBV27 and TRBJ1-5; D possibly corresponds to TRBD1 (5 bases). Germline assignment: CDR1 MNHEY and CDR2 SMNVEV (reference sequence). The CDR3 has 16 residues. V was cut by 4 bases and J by 1 base, with 14 bases left in between. The CDR3 coding sequence is TGTGCCAGCAGTTCCCATGCCGGGGGAAGCAATCAGCCCCAGCATTTT. It specifies CASSSHAGGSNQPQHF.

This clone was picked up a small number of times. The J gene is TRBJ2-7, the V gene TRBV19, with 8 bases that match TRBD1. Germline lookup yields CDR1 LNHDA and CDR2 SQIVND (reference sequence). The ends lost 3 bases at V and 6 bases at J; junction bases unmatched: 10. The CDR3 is made up of 15 amino acids. CDR3 sequence (DNA): TGTGCCAGTAGTATCCGGGACAGGCTTTGGTCCGAGCAGTACTTC. Translated: CASSIRDRLWSEQYF.

V and J are TRBV6-2 or TRBV6-3 and TRBJ1-1, with D possibly matching TRBD1 (6 bases). V gave up 6 bases and J gave up 6 bases, with 17 bases separating them. Germline assignment: CDR1 MNHEY and CDR2 SVGEGT. The CDR3 sequence is 14 residues long. CDR3 bases: TGTGCCAGCAGACCTCTAACAGGGATTGCTGAAGCTTTCTTT. Protein: CASRPLTGIAEAFF.

J is TRBJ2-5 and V is TRBV28, with 10 bases aligning to TRBD2. The V and J ends lost 5 bases and 5 bases, in that order; junction bases with no gene match: 5. In germline, CDR1 is MDHEN, CDR2 SYDVKM. The CDR3 is 14 residues long. This chain's CDR3 is CASSLAGDGETQYF. The DNA for the CDR3 is TGTGCCAGCAGTCTAGCGGGAGATGGGGAGACCCAGTACTTC.